This record looks at one T cell receptor beta chain sequence and its context. The antigen it binds to is not known. Per-nucleotide qualities are absent, and no much larger clonotype sits a single base away. Donors were healthy HIV-negative adults with no recently reported acute infections or vaccinations. Only Caucasian adults living in Nashville, Tennessee, USA were represented among the donors. Magnetic negative selection was used to enrich CD4+ T cells, after which naive cells were positively selected on CD45RA and the negative fraction became the memory subset. Blood was collected by leukapheresis, and PBMCs were isolated by Ficoll-Histopaque density gradient centrifugation and then cryopreserved in liquid nitrogen vapor phase. Analytical flow cytometry was used to check the purity and quantity of every magnetically sorted T cell population. Genomic DNA was isolated from every sorted fraction and measured by UV absorbance on a Nanodrop 2000c.

Using the deep immunoSEQ assay, multiplex PCR amplified TCR CDR3 regions from genomic DNA. Extracted genomic DNA from each cell subset was distributed evenly across all wells of several immunoSEQ 96-well plates, and each plate was treated as a replicate. Each replicate PCR for sorted subsets received about 0.2 ug genomic DNA, equal to about 30,000 T cell genomes. Purified libraries were measured with a Qubit 3.0 fluorometer, size-checked on a Bioanalyzer 2100, and measured again with the KAPA Library Quantification kit. A separate single-read 150-cycle Illumina NextSeq 550 flow cell was used to sequence each immunoSEQ 96-well plate. In the original analysis: The immunoSEQ output contained only junctional sequences without quality scores, so filtering could not match that applied to full-length reads. Sequences were annotated with PyIR, a Python wrapper for IgBLAST v1.9, using IMGT germline references to assign V/J genes and CDR3. Reads with weak V/J assignments (E-value above 1e-6), missing CDR3, stop codons, out-of-frame junctions, or ambiguous translated residues were removed. A V3J clonotype was defined by an identical inferred V gene, J gene, and CDR3 amino acid sequence. To compute the percentage overlap between repertoires, the number of shared unique clonotypes was divided by the size of the smaller repertoire. Richness of each repertoire was evaluated using RTK rarefaction, the Chao1 estimator, and Recon v2.1 estimates of unobserved clonotypes. OLGA was used to compute generation probabilities for all TCRbeta clonotypes that the gDNA method yielded from a few donors. TCRdb obtained this table from immuneACCESS and retained in-frame rearrangements with V and J assigned. These tables miss some clones; where compared with another copy, unresolved V genes account for less than half of the shortfall, and the remainder is unexplained. From that table come the V and J calls and clone size; the DNA was used to work out D and trimming. The sample table lists 2,500,000 or so clones, 85% to 95% of them with a count of one. The leading ten clones occupy roughly 0.15% of the sample.

The record originates from a study of shared clonotypes between healthy human individuals (dated by TCRdb to about 2020). Background for the entire study: The cohort included a few men and a couple of women between 18 and 49 years of age. Libraries were prepared and TCR repertoires were sequenced by different laboratories using diverse techniques, in order to increase sequencing depth and limit assay-specific biases. Each donor's leukapheresis produced roughly between roughly 0.85 and 9.5 billion PBMCs. Blood TCR repertoires of a handful of healthy adults were deeply sequenced to estimate repertoire size and the extent of clonotype sharing between individuals. Per donor, three plates each were used for CD4 naive and CD4 memory, two for CD8 naive, and one for CD8 memory. Beyond this particular receptor, the publication reports: Sharing across a handful of donors was observed for roughly 5.4% of naive CD4, over 3% of naive CD8, 2% to 2.5% of memory CD4, and roughly 0.4% of memory CD8 clonotypes. Pairwise subsampling indicated that sequencing depth was expected to affect the degree of clonotype sharing among donors. Larger estimated clonotype richness was generally found for naive subsets than for memory subsets. Even with the large sequencing depth, rarefaction of the sorted-subset datasets indicated that sequencing was incomplete. Because the study included a small number of donors, the genetic and exposure-history diversity represented was limited. Compared with non-shared clonotypes, the clonotypes found in all four sorted-subset donors had higher generation probabilities. Sampling was limited to blood, and TCR repertoires in tissue likely differ from TCR repertoires in blood.

The origin of this receptor is a man younger than 35 in good health. Sequencing was done on a sample of naive CD4+ T cells sorted from blood. The cell subset or site label here, explained by the study, means: CD45RA+ positively selected.

CDR3 loop: CASSSGWSGRVSGEQFF. The nucleotide sequence reads as follows: TGTGCCAGCAGCTCAGGCTGGAGCGGGAGAGTGTCGGGTGAGCAGTTCTTC. The V gene is TRBV5-8 and the J gene is TRBJ2-1, with 8 central nucleotides matching TRBD2. From the germline V gene, CDR1 is SGHTS and CDR2 is YDEGEE. Trimming accounts for 3 bases at V and 9 bases at J, while the number of junction bases matched to no gene is 17. The CDR3 measures 17 amino acids from cysteine to phenylalanine. The sequence is cut down to CDR3 DNA, 51 bases in frame from base 1. Beyond the CDR3, the reference TRBV5-8 and TRBJ2-1 genes provide the residues; the full variable domain reads: EAGVTQSPTHLIKTRGQQATLRCSPISGHTSVYWYQQALGLGLQFLLWYDEGEERNRGNFPPRFSGRQFPNYSSELNVNALELEDSALYLCASSSGWSGRVSGEQFFGPGTRLTVL.